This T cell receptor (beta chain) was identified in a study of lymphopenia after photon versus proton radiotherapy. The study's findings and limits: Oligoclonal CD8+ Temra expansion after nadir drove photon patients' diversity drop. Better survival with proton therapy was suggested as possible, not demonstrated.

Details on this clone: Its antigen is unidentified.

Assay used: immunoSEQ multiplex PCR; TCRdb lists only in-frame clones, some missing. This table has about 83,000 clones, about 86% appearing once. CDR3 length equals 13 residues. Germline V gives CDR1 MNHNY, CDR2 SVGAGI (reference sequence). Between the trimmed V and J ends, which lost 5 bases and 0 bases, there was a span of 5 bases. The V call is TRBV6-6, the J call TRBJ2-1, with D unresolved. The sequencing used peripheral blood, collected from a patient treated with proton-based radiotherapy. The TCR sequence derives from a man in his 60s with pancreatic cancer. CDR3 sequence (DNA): TGTGCCAGCAGTGCTAGCTCCTACAATGAGCAGTTCTTC. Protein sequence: CASSASSYNEQFF.